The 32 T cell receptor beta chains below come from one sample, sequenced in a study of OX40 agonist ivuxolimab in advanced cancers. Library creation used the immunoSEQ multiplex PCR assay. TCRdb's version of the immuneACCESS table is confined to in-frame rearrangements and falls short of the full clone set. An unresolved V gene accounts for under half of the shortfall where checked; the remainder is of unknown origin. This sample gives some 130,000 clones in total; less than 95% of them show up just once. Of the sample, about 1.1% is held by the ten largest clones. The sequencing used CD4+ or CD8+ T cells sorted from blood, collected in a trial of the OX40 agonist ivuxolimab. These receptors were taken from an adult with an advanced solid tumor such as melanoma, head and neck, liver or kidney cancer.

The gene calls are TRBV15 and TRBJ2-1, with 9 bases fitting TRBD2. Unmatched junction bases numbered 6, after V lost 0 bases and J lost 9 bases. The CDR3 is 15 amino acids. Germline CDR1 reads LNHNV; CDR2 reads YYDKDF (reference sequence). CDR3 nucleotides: TGTGCCACCAGCAGAGATCGGGGGACTAGCCTTGAGCAGTTCTTC. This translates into CATSRDRGTSLEQFF.

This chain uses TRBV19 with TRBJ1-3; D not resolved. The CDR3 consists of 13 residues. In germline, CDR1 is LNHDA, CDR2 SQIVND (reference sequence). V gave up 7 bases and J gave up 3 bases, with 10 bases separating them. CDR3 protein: CASTPPNGNTIYF. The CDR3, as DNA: TGTGCCAGTACCCCGCCTAATGGAAACACCATATATTTT. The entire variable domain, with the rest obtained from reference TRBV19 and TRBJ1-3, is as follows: DGGITQSPKYLFRKEGQNVTLSCEQNLNHDAMYWYRQDPGQGLRLIYYSQIVNDFQKGDIAEGYSVSREKKESFPLTVTSAQKNPTAFYLCASTPPNGNTIYFGEGSWLTVV.

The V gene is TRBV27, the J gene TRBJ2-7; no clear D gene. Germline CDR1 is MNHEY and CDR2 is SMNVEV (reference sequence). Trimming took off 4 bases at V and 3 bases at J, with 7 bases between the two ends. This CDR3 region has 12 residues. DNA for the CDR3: TGTGCCAGCAGTTCAAAATTCTACGAGCAGTACTTC. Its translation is CASSSKFYEQYF.

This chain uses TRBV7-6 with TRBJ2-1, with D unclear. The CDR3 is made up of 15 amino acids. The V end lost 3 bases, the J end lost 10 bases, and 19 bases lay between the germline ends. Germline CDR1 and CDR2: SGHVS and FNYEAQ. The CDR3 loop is CASSLRQDPTVEQFF. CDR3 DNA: TGTGCCAGCAGCTTGCGCCAGGACCCTACAGTAGAGCAGTTCTTC.

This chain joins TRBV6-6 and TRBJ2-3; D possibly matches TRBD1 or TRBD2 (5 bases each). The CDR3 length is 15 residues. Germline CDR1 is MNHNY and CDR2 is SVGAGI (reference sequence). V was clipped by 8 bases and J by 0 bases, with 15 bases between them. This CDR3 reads CASRKGTMSTDTQYF. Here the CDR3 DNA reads TGTGCCAGCCGTAAAGGGACGATGAGCACAGATACGCAGTATTTT.

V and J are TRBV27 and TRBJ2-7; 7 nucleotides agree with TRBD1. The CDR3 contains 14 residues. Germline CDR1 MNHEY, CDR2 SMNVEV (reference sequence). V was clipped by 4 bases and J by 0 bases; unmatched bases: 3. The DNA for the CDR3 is TGTGCCAGCAGTTCGTGGGACAGCTCCTACGAGCAGTACTTC. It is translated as CASSSWDSSYEQYF.

The CDR3 DNA is TGTGCCAGCACGACGACAGGGGGCAACTCCTACAATGAGCAGTTCTTC. As protein: CASTTTGGNSYNEQFF. The genes are TRBV7-2 and TRBJ2-1; 10 nucleotides match TRBD1. The CDR3 has 16 amino acids. V lost 7 bases to trimming and J lost 0 bases; unmatched junction nucleotides: 6. CDR1 and CDR2 (germline): SGHTA, FQGNSA.

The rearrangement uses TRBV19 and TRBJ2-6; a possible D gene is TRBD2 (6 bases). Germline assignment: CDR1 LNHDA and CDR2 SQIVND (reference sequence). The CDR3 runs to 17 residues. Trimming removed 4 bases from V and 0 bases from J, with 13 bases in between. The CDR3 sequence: CASSTAGSFSGANVLTF. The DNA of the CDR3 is TGTGCCAGTAGTACTGCGGGATCTTTCTCTGGGGCCAACGTCCTGACTTTC.

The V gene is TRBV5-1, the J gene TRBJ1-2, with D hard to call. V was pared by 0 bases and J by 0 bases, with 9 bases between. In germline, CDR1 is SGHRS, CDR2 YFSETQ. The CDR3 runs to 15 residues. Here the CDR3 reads CASSLGHEANYGYTF. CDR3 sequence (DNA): TGCGCCAGCAGCTTGGGTCACGAAGCTAACTATGGCTACACCTTC.

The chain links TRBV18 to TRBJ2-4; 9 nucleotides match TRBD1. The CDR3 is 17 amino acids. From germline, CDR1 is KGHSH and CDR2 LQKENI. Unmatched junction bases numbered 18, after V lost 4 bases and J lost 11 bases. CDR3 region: CASSLSPQGAVSQVQYF. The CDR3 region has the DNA TGTGCCAGCTCACTGTCCCCACAGGGGGCCGTTTCGCAGGTTCAGTACTTC.

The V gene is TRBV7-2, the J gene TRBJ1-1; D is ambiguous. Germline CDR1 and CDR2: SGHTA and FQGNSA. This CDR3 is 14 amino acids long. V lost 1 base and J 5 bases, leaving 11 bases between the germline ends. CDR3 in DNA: TGTGCCAGCAGCTTAGATACCCCGGGGACTGAAGCTTTCTTT. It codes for CASSLDTPGTEAFF.

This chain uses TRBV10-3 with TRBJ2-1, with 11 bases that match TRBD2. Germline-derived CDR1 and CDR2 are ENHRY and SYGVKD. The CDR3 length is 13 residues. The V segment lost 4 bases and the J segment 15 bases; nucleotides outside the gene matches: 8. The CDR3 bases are TGTGCCATCAGTGCGGGCCTAGCGGGGGGAGGGTTCTTC. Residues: CAISAGLAGGGFF.

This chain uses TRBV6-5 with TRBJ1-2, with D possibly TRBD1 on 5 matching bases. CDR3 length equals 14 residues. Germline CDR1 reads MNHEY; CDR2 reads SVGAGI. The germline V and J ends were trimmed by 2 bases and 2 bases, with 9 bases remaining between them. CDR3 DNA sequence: TGTGCCAGCAGTTACGGGACGGAAAACTATGGCTACACCTTC. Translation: CASSYGTENYGYTF.

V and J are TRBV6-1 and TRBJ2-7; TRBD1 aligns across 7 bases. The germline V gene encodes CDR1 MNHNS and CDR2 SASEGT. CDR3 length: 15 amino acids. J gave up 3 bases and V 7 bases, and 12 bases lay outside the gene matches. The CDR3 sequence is CASMDRTEGRYEQYF. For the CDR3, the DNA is TGTGCCAGCATGGACAGGACCGAGGGGCGCTACGAGCAGTACTTC.

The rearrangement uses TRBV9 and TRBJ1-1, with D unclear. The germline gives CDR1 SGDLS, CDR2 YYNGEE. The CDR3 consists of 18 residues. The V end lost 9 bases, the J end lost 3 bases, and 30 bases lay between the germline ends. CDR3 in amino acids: CATPFHRFGSGWDTEAFF. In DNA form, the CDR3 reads TGTGCCACCCCATTTCATAGGTTTGGTTCCGGATGGGACACTGAAGCTTTCTTT.

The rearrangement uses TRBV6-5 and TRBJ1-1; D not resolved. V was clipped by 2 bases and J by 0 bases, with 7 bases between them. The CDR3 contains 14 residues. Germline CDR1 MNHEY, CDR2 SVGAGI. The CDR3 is CASSYGGVNTEAFF. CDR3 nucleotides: TGTGCCAGCAGTTACGGAGGAGTGAACACTGAAGCTTTCTTT.

The CDR3: CASRLRGLANNEQFF. The DNA for the CDR3 is TGTGCCAGCAGGCTCCGCGGACTAGCGAACAATGAGCAGTTCTTC. This sequence joins TRBV6-5 and TRBJ2-1, with 9 bases lining up with TRBD2. Unmatched junction bases numbered 8, after V lost 6 bases and J lost 5 bases. The germline CDR1 and CDR2 sequences are MNHEY and SVGAGI. This CDR3 has 15 residues.

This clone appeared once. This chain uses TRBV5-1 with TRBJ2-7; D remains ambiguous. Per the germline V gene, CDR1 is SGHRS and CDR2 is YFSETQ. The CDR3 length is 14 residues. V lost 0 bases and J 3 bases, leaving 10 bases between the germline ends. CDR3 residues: CASSLEGTVYEQYF. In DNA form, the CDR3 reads TGCGCCAGCAGCTTGGAGGGCACCGTCTACGAGCAGTACTTC.

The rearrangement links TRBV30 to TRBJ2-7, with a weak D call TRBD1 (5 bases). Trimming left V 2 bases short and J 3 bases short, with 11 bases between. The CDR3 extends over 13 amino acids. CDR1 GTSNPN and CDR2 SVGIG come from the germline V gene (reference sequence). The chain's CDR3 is CAWSTGFDYEQYF. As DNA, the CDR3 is TGTGCCTGGAGTACAGGCTTTGACTACGAGCAGTACTTC.

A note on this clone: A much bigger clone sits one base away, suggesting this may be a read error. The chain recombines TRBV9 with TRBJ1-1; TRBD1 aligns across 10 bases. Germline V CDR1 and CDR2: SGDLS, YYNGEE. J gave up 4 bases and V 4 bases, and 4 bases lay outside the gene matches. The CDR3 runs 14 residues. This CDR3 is CASSYGQGGTEAFF. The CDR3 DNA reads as TGTGCCAGCAGCTATGGACAGGGGGGCACTGAAGCTTTCTTT. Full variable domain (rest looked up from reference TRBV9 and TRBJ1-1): DSGVTQTPKHLITATGQRVTLRCSPRSGDLSVYWYQQSLDQGLQFLIQYYNGEERAKGNILERFSAQQFPDLHSELNLSSLELGDSALYFCASSYGQGGTEAFFGQGTRLTVV.

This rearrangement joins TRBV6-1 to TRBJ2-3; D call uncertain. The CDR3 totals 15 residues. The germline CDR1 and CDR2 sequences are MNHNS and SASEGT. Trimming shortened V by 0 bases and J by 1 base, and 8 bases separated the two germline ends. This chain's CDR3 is CASSEAKGGTDTQYF. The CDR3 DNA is TGTGCCAGCAGTGAAGCGAAGGGTGGCACAGATACGCAGTATTTT.

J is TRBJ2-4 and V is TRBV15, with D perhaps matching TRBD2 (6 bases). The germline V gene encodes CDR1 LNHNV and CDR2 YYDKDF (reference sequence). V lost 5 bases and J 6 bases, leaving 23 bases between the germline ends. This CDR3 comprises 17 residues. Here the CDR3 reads CATSPRGLGPKGNIQYF. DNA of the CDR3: TGTGCCACCAGCCCCCGGGGGTTGGGGCCGAAGGGAAACATTCAGTACTTC.

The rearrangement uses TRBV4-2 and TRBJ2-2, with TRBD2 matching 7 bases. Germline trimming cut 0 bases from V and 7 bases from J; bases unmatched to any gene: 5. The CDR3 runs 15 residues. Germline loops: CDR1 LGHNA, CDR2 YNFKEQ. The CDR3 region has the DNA TGTGCCAGCAGCCAAGAGAGACTAGCTATCGGGGAGCTGTTTTTT. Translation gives CASSQERLAIGELFF.

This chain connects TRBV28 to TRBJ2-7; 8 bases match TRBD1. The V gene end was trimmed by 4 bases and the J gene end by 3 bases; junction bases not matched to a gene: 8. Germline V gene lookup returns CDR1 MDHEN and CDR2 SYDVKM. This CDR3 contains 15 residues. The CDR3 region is CASSSWTGNNYEQYF. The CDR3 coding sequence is TGTGCCAGCAGTTCTTGGACAGGGAACAACTACGAGCAGTACTTC. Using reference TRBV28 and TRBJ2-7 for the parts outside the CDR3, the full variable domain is DVKVTQSSRYLVKRTGEKVFLECVQDMDHENMFWYRQDPGLGLRLIYFSYDVKMKEKGDIPEGYSVSREKKERFSLILESASTNQTSMYLCASSSWTGNNYEQYFGPGTRLTVT.

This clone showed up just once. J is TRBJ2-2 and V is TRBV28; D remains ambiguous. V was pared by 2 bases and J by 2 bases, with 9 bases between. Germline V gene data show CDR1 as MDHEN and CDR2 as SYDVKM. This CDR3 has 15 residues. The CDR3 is CASSLETANTGELFF. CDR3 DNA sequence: TGTGCCAGCAGTTTAGAGACGGCAAACACCGGGGAGCTGTTTTTT.

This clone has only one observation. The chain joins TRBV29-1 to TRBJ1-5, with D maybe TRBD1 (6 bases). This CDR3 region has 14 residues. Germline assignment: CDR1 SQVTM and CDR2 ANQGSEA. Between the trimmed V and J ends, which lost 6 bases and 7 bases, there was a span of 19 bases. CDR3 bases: TGCAGCGTCTCAGAAGCAGGGGCGAGGCAGCCCCAGCATTTT. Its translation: CSVSEAGARQPQHF.

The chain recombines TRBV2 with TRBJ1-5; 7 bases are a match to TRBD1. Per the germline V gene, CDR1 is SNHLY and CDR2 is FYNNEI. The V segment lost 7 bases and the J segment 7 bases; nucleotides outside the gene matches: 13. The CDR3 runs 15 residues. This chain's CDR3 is CASTVSRGGRQPQHF. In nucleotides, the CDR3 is TGTGCCAGCACCGTCTCGCGAGGGGGCAGGCAGCCCCAGCATTTT.

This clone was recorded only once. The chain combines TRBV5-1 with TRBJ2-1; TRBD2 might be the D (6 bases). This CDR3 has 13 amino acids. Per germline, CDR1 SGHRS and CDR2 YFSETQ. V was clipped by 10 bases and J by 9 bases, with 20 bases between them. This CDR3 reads CASQNLRAGEQFF. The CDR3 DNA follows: TGCGCCTCCCAAAACTTACGAGCGGGTGAGCAGTTCTTC.

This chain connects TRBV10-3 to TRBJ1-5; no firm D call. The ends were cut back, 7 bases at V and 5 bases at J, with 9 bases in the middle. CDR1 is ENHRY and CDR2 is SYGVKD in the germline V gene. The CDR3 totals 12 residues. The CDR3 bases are TGTGCCATCAAAGCTGCCGATCAGCCCCAGCATTTT. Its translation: CAIKAADQPQHF.

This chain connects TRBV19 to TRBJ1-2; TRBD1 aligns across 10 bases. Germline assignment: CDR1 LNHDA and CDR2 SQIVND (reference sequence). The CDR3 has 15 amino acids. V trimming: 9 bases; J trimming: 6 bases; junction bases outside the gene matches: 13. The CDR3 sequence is CASLLPGQGLNGYTF. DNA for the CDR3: TGTGCCAGCCTACTGCCGGGACAGGGGTTAAATGGCTACACCTTC.

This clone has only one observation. CDR3 nucleotide sequence: TGTGCCAGCAGTGCAATGGAGAACACTGAAGCTTTCTTT. Amino acids: CASSAMENTEAFF. The V call is TRBV6-4, the J call TRBJ1-1, with unresolved D. The CDR3 is 13 residues long. Trimming took off 4 bases at V and 1 base at J, with 7 bases between the two ends. Germline V gene lookup returns CDR1 MRHNA and CDR2 SNTAGT.

The CDR3 nucleotides are TGTGCCAGCAGTAGCACAGATACGCAGTATTTT. Protein product: CASSSTDTQYF. The chain recombines TRBV6-5 with TRBJ2-3; D not certain. The CDR3 has 11 residues. V was trimmed by 5 bases and J by 0 bases, leaving 0 bases between them. Germline assignment: CDR1 MNHEY and CDR2 SVGAGI.